This TCR beta chain was documented in a study of early T cells in non-severe SARS-CoV-2 infection. TCRdb called the 5' RACE reads again in MiXCR, with one record for every CDR3 protein. The sample yields approximately 60,000 distinct CDR3 sequences, approximately 9.2% seen once. The CDR3 has 13 amino acids. The germline V gene encodes CDR1 LNHDA and CDR2 SQIVND (reference sequence). With 4 bases removed from V and 2 bases from J, the gap between germline ends came to 7 bases. The source was whole blood, collected at baseline. V is TRBV19 and J is TRBJ2-3; D gene uncertain. This receptor was identified in an adult who was a healthcare worker with PCR-confirmed SARS-CoV-2 infection or an uninfected control (not recorded which). CDR3 coding DNA: TGTGCCAGTAGTAATAAGCCCACAGATACGCAGTATTTT. This sequence encodes CASSNKPTDTQYF.